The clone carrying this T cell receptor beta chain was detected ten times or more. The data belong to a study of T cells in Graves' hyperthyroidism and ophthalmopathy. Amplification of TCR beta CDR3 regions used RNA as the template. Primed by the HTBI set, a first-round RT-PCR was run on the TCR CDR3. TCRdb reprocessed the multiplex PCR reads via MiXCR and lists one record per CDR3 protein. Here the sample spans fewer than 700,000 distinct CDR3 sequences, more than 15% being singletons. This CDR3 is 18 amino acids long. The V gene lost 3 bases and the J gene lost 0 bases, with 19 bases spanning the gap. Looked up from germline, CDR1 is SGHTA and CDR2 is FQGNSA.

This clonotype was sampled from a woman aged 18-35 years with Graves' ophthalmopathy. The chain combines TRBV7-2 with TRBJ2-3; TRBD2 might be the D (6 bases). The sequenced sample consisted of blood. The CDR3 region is CASSFNRISGTSTDTQYF. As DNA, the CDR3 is TGTGCCAGCAGCTTCAACAGGATTAGCGGTACTAGCACAGATACGCAGTATTTT.